Below are 23 T cell receptor beta chains sequenced from a single sample in a study of blood T cell repertoires in COVID-19. Generated by immunoSEQ multiplex PCR, the TCRdb table keeps only in-frame clones and is missing some. This sample has about 250,000 clones, with around 89% found just once. The sequencing sample was made of PBMCs or T cells enriched from blood (not recorded which). Receptors originate from a woman aged 18-29 years who had recovered from COVID-19.

The chain uses TRBV5-1 and TRBJ2-1; possibly TRBD2 for D (5 bases). The CDR3 sequence is 14 residues long. Germline lookup yields CDR1 SGHRS and CDR2 YFSETQ. Trimming cost V 0 bases and J 7 bases, with 11 bases left between them. This CDR3 is CASSLAGRGNEQFF. CDR3 coding DNA: TGCGCCAGCAGCTTGGCTGGTCGGGGAAATGAGCAGTTCTTC. The whole variable domain, filled in from reference TRBV5-1 and TRBJ2-1, reads KAGVTQTPRYLIKTRGQQVTLSCSPISGHRSVSWYQQTPGQGLQFLFEYFSETQRNKGNFPGRFSGRQFSNSRSEMNVSTLELGDSALYLCASSLAGRGNEQFFGPGTRLTVL.

V is TRBV29-1 and J is TRBJ2-7; D is possibly TRBD1 (5 bases). The CDR3 extends over 11 amino acids. V gave up 6 bases and J gave up 3 bases, with 9 bases separating them. CDR1 is SQVTM, CDR2 ANQGSEA, per germline. CDR3 sequence: CSVVQVYEQYF. For the CDR3, the DNA is TGCAGCGTCGTACAGGTCTACGAGCAGTACTTC.

This clone came up a few times. The chain uses TRBV6-4 and TRBJ2-2; D gene ambiguous. This CDR3 is built from 13 residues. Trimming took 4 bases from V and 0 from J, leaving 3 bases between them. Germline V gene data show CDR1 as MRHNA and CDR2 as SNTAGT. CDR3 DNA: TGTGCCAGCAGTGGAGCGAACACCGGGGAGCTGTTTTTT. This sequence encodes CASSGANTGELFF.

The CDR3 sequence is CASSSLWTGGNTEAFF. Written as DNA, the CDR3 is TGCGCCAGCAGCTCCTTGTGGACAGGGGGCAACACTGAAGCTTTCTTT. The rearrangement links TRBV5-1 to TRBJ1-1, with 11 bases matching TRBD1. CDR3 length: 16 amino acids. J lost 2 bases, V lost 3 bases, and 6 bases had no gene match. CDR1 and CDR2 (germline): SGHRS, YFSETQ. Supplemented by reference TRBV5-1 and TRBJ1-1, the full variable domain reads KAGVTQTPRYLIKTRGQQVTLSCSPISGHRSVSWYQQTPGQGLQFLFEYFSETQRNKGNFPGRFSGRQFSNSRSEMNVSTLELGDSALYLCASSSLWTGGNTEAFFGQGTRLTVV.

The V gene is TRBV9, the J gene TRBJ1-6, with D unclear. The CDR3 contains 17 residues. The germline V gene has CDR1 SGDLS and CDR2 YYNGEE. V was trimmed by 0 bases and J by 10 bases, leaving 20 bases between them. The CDR3 is CASSVGLARTYGSPLHF. The CDR3 DNA follows: TGTGCCAGCAGCGTAGGGCTAGCTCGGACCTATGGGTCACCCCTCCACTTT.

This clone has more than one count but fewer than ten. V gene TRBV19 combines with J gene TRBJ1-5, with 11 bases matching TRBD1. V shed 5 bases and J 3 bases; nucleotides not matched to a gene: 6. This CDR3 has 16 residues. Germline V gene lookup returns CDR1 LNHDA and CDR2 SQIVND (reference sequence). CDR3 sequence reads: CASSLGQGAVNQPQHF. The CDR3 bases are TGTGCCAGTAGTCTAGGACAGGGGGCGGTCAATCAGCCCCAGCATTTT.

This clone has more than one count but fewer than ten. The chain's CDR3 is CAISVGQSGANVLTF. Written as DNA, the CDR3 is TGTGCCATCAGCGTAGGACAGTCTGGGGCCAACGTCCTGACTTTC. The chain carries TRBV10-3 and TRBJ2-6, with D perhaps matching TRBD1 (6 bases). Trimming stripped 6 bases from V and 1 base from J, with 10 bases between. The CDR3 sequence is 15 residues long. Germline values: CDR1 ENHRY, CDR2 SYGVKD.

The rearrangement joins TRBV13 to TRBJ1-2; D remains unclear. Germline-derived CDR1 and CDR2 are PRHDT and FYEKMQ (reference sequence). This CDR3 has 13 amino acids. The V end was cut by 0 bases, the J end by 4 bases, with 6 bases between. The CDR3 here is CASSLGRSYGYTF. DNA of the CDR3: TGTGCCAGCAGCTTAGGACGGAGCTATGGCTACACCTTC.

This clone has more than one count but fewer than ten. The rearrangement links TRBV4-1 to TRBJ2-2; 12 bases align to TRBD2. Trimming removed 5 bases from V and 4 bases from J; junction bases left unmatched: 11. The CDR3 totals 18 residues. In germline, CDR1 is MGHRA, CDR2 YSYEKL. DNA for the CDR3: TGCGCCAGCAGCTCCCGACTAGCGGGGGAGCGTGGCACCGGGGAGCTGTTTTTT. It specifies CASSSRLAGERGTGELFF.

This clone was seen just once. V and J are TRBV5-1 and TRBJ2-2; D is possibly TRBD2 (8 bases). V lost 3 bases to trimming and J lost 6 bases, with 21 bases between them. This CDR3 spans 17 amino acids. Germline CDR1 reads SGHRS; CDR2 reads YFSETQ. Written as DNA, the CDR3 is TGCGCCAGCAGCTGGCCCCGGGAGGGGGCGTGGGCCGGGGAGCTGTTTTTT. This sequence encodes CASSWPREGAWAGELFF.

The V and J genes are TRBV6-5 and TRBJ1-5, with 8 nucleotides matching TRBD1. In germline, CDR1 is MNHEY, CDR2 SVGAGI. V lost 6 bases, J lost 6 bases, and 10 bases stayed unmatched. This CDR3 has 15 amino acids. Here the CDR3 reads CASSTTTGEGQPQHF. The CDR3 DNA follows: TGTGCCAGCAGCACCACGACAGGGGAGGGTCAGCCCCAGCATTTT.

The chain combines TRBV5-6 with TRBJ2-2; D is possibly TRBD2 (5 bases). The CDR3 length is 14 residues. Trimming removed 6 bases from V and 7 bases from J, with 16 bases in between. CDR1 and CDR2 from the germline V gene are SGHDT and YYEEEE. The CDR3 reads CASTQLGAGGELFF. The DNA of the CDR3 is TGTGCCAGCACTCAACTAGGCGCGGGCGGGGAGCTGTTTTTT.

The chain joins TRBV21-1 to TRBJ1-6. TRBV21-1 is noted as a pseudogene. The CDR3 totals 15 residues. Here the CDR3 DNA reads TGTGCCAGCAGAATAAAAGGACGGGGGGATTCACCCCTCCACTTT. It codes for CASRIKGRGDSPLHF.

The chain uses TRBV18 and TRBJ2-3; D remains unclear. The CDR3 sequence is 13 residues long. Trimming stripped 6 bases from V and 3 bases from J, with 10 bases between. Germline V lookup: CDR1 KGHSH, CDR2 LQKENI. The CDR3 spells CASSSEPTDTQYF. The CDR3 DNA sequence: TGTGCCAGCTCCTCTGAGCCGACAGATACGCAGTATTTT.

The chain combines TRBV6-2 or TRBV6-3 with TRBJ2-1, with a possible D match to TRBD2 (6 bases). CDR3 size: 16 residues. The ends were cut back, 3 bases at V and 0 bases at J, with 12 bases in the middle. Germline V gene lookup returns CDR1 MNHEY and CDR2 SVGEGT. The CDR3 protein is CASSYERASSYNEQFF. CDR3 DNA sequence: TGTGCCAGCAGTTATGAGCGGGCAAGCTCCTACAATGAGCAGTTCTTC.

The chain carries TRBV27 and TRBJ1-2; 9 bases map to TRBD1. The CDR3 is made up of 15 amino acids. Germline CDR1 reads MNHEY; CDR2 reads SMNVEV (reference sequence). V trimming: 2 bases; J trimming: 5 bases; junction bases outside the gene matches: 6. The CDR3 region has the DNA TGTGCCAGCAGTTTAACCGGGACAGGGCCATATGGCTACACCTTC. Protein product: CASSLTGTGPYGYTF.

In its sample, this clone was seen once. The rearrangement links TRBV7-9 to TRBJ2-7; TRBD2 is a possible D gene (5 bases). Germline assignment: CDR1 SEHNR and CDR2 FQNEAQ (reference sequence). The CDR3 has 16 amino acids. V was trimmed by 6 bases and J by 5 bases, leaving 23 bases between them. The DNA for the CDR3 is TGTGCCAGCAGTCATGGAGGATCTCCTGGTCCCCACGAGCAGTACTTC. Amino acid sequence: CASSHGGSPGPHEQYF.

As regards this clone: Other DNA sequences in the same sample also yield this CDR3. The chain is built from TRBV18 and TRBJ1-1; D is uncertain. Between the trimmed V and J ends, which lost 3 bases and 2 bases, there was a span of 7 bases. Per germline, CDR1 KGHSH and CDR2 LQKENI. CDR3 length: 13 residues. In DNA form, the CDR3 reads TGTGCCAGCTCACCCGGAGGCAACACTGAAGCTTTCTTT. It encodes CASSPGGNTEAFF.

The chain uses TRBV10-3 and TRBJ2-1; 7 nucleotides match TRBD2. The V gene end was trimmed by 4 bases and the J gene end by 4 bases; junction bases not matched to a gene: 4. Germline lookup yields CDR1 ENHRY and CDR2 SYGVKD. CDR3 length: 14 residues. The CDR3 loop reads CAISVSGPYNEQFF. CDR3 nucleotide sequence: TGTGCCATCAGTGTTAGCGGGCCATACAATGAGCAGTTCTTC.

The CDR3 is CASSAADRGGNQPQHF. The DNA for the CDR3 is TGTGCCAGCAGTGCCGCGGACAGGGGGGGCAATCAGCCCCAGCATTTT. The rearrangement uses TRBV6-1 and TRBJ1-5, with 10 bases fitting TRBD1. CDR1 is MNHNS, CDR2 SASEGT, per germline. With 4 bases clipped from V and 2 bases from J, the junction kept 5 bases outside the gene matches. The CDR3 length is 16 residues.

The chain combines TRBV29-1 with TRBJ1-2; 8 positions match TRBD1. The germline V gene encodes CDR1 SQVTM and CDR2 ANQGSEA. V dropped 4 bases and J dropped 8; count of bases not matched to a gene: 3. The CDR3 is made up of 11 amino acids. In nucleotides, the CDR3 is TGCAGCGTTGCAACAGGGGGAGGCTACACCTTC. Its protein is CSVATGGGYTF.

V usage is TRBV24-1 and J usage is TRBJ2-2; no firm D call. V lost 9 bases and J lost 0, with 7 bases in between. The V gene's germline CDR1 is KGHDR and CDR2 SFDVKD. This CDR3 is 13 amino acids long. The CDR3 bases are TGTGCCACCCGGGTACCGAACACCGGGGAGCTGTTTTTT. It translates to CATRVPNTGELFF.

The chain joins TRBV7-9 to TRBJ1-6; 10 bases align to TRBD1. Germline V gene data show CDR1 as SEHNR and CDR2 as FQNEAQ (reference sequence). CDR3 length: 14 amino acids. With 4 bases clipped from V and 10 bases from J, the junction kept 4 bases outside the gene matches. In DNA form, the CDR3 reads TGTGCCAGCAGCTGGGACAGGGGAAGGTCACCCCTCCACTTT. It codes for CASSWDRGRSPLHF.